These 18 T cell receptor beta chains were all obtained from the same sample, sequenced in a study of blood T cell repertoires in COVID-19. Clones were read by immunoSEQ multiplex PCR, and TCRdb kept only the in-frame ones, dropping some. The profile shows 150,000 or so clones, just under 90% of them singletons. Sequenced material: peripheral blood. Receptors originate from a woman aged 70-85 years with COVID-19, enrolled during active disease.

V and J are TRBV28 and TRBJ1-1, with TRBD1 as a possible D gene (5 bases). V was shortened by 6 bases and J by 4 bases, with 12 bases between the two germline ends. Germline CDR1 MDHEN, CDR2 SYDVKM. The CDR3 covers 13 residues. For the CDR3, the DNA is TGTGCCAGCAGCATAGGGGCGGCCACTGAAGCTTTCTTT. Translated, it gives CASSIGAATEAFF.

The chain joins TRBV15 to TRBJ1-2; unclear D gene. V lost 0 bases to trimming and J lost 7 bases, with 9 bases between them. This CDR3 comprises 13 residues. Germline V lookup: CDR1 LNHNV, CDR2 YYDKDF (reference sequence). CDR3 DNA: TGTGCCACCAGCAGAGATATAGAGGGTGGCTACACCTTC. Amino acids: CATSRDIEGGYTF.

The DNA for the CDR3 is TGTGCCAGCAGAGTACAGGGGTTCATCACCGGGGAGCTGTTTTTT. This encodes CASRVQGFITGELFF. This chain joins TRBV28 and TRBJ2-2, with TRBD1 matching 7 bases. J was trimmed by 4 bases and V by 6 bases; bases with no gene match: 8. The CDR3 runs 15 residues. CDR1 and CDR2 from the germline V gene are MDHEN and SYDVKM.

The gene calls are TRBV29-1 and TRBJ1-1; 10 positions agree with TRBD1. Germline V gene data show CDR1 as SQVTM and CDR2 as ANQGSEA. The CDR3 extends over 13 amino acids. Trimming cost V 7 bases and J 3 bases; bases outside gene matches: 5. CDR3 amino acids: CSARTGGDTEAFF. As DNA, the CDR3 is TGCAGCGCCCGGACAGGGGGGGACACTGAAGCTTTCTTT.

The chain employs TRBV6-5 and TRBJ1-6; D is perhaps TRBD1 (6 bases). Between the trimmed V and J ends, which lost 6 bases and 9 bases, there was a span of 15 bases. The V gene's germline CDR1 is MNHEY and CDR2 SVGAGI. The CDR3 is made up of 14 amino acids. CDR3 bases: TGTGCCAGCAGAGGGACATTTGTGGGTTCACCCCTCCACTTT. Translated: CASRGTFVGSPLHF.

The chain employs TRBV28 and TRBJ2-5; 8 nucleotides match TRBD1. The germline gives CDR1 MDHEN, CDR2 SYDVKM. The CDR3 length is 15 residues. Trimming took 10 bases from V and 2 from J; bases not matched to a gene: 12. Here the CDR3 DNA reads TGTGCCACCACCGGGGGACAGGTCCTACAAGAGACCCAGTACTTC. Its translation: CATTGGQVLQETQYF. The whole variable domain, remainder taken from reference TRBV28 and TRBJ2-5, is DVKVTQSSRYLVKRTGEKVFLECVQDMDHENMFWYRQDPGLGLRLIYFSYDVKMKEKGDIPEGYSVSREKKERFSLILESASTNQTSMYLCATTGGQVLQETQYFGPGTRLLVL.

The gene calls are TRBV28 and TRBJ2-3, with 13 nucleotides matching TRBD2. The CDR3 is 16 amino acids. The junction had 5 bases not matched to a gene; V was cut back by 5 bases and J by 3 bases. Germline V gene data show CDR1 as MDHEN and CDR2 as SYDVKM. CDR3 DNA sequence: TGTGCCAGCAGTACAATGGGACTAGCGGGAACAGATACGCAGTATTTT. Translation: CASSTMGLAGTDTQYF.

The rearrangement links TRBV9 to TRBJ1-1; no clear D gene. The CDR3 is 13 residues long. Germline loops: CDR1 SGDLS, CDR2 YYNGEE. V lost 2 bases to trimming and J lost 5 bases, with 10 bases between them. In DNA form, the CDR3 reads TGTGCCAGCAGCGTTGATTCGGGGACTGAAGCTTTCTTT. Its translation: CASSVDSGTEAFF.

The V and J genes are TRBV3-1 (or the pseudogene TRBV3-2) and TRBJ1-2; 12 bases agree with TRBD1. The trim removed 4 bases at V and 6 bases at J, leaving 6 bases unmatched. The CDR3 covers 15 residues. Germline V gene lookup returns CDR1 LGHDT and CDR2 YNNKEL (reference sequence). CDR3 region: CASSPNRDRGHGYTF. The CDR3 bases are TGTGCCAGCAGCCCGAACCGGGACAGGGGGCATGGCTACACCTTC.

V usage is TRBV5-3 and J usage is TRBJ2-7, with TRBD1 as a possible D gene (5 bases). TRBV5-3 is an ORF for which the function is uncertain. The CDR3 extends over 19 amino acids. Trimming removed 0 bases at V and 4 bases at J, with 26 bases between. CDR3 DNA: TGTGCCAGAAGCTTGGCGGTCCCGGCAGGGCCTAGACTTCTTTACGAGCAGTACTTC. It translates to CARSLAVPAGPRLLYEQYF.

V usage is TRBV30 and J usage is TRBJ1-2, with 10 bases lining up with TRBD1. Germline V gene lookup returns CDR1 GTSNPN and CDR2 SVGIG (reference sequence). V lost 5 bases and J lost 2; bases outside the gene matches: 11. The CDR3 runs 16 residues. The CDR3 sequence is CAWGRGTGQGNYGYTF. In nucleotides, the CDR3 is TGTGCCTGGGGGCGGGGAACGGGACAGGGGAACTATGGCTACACCTTC.

This clone was found a few times. V and J are TRBV15 and TRBJ2-1; a possible D gene is TRBD2 (7 bases). Germline values: CDR1 LNHNV, CDR2 YYDKDF (reference sequence). The CDR3 is 16 residues long. Trimming pared 3 bases from V and 7 bases from J, leaving 19 bases between. Here the CDR3 DNA reads TGTGCCACCAGCAGCACATCGGGGGGCTTTTATAATGAGCAGTTCTTC. Its translation is CATSSTSGGFYNEQFF.

The rearrangement uses TRBV5-4 and TRBJ1-6; tentatively, D is TRBD1 (6 bases). V lost 9 bases and J 5 bases, leaving 18 bases between the germline ends. The CDR3 consists of 15 residues. Germline values: CDR1 SGHNT, CDR2 YYREEE (reference sequence). For the CDR3, the DNA is TGTGCCACACTTCCCGGCAGGGGAAATAATTCACCCCTCCACTTT. Protein product: CATLPGRGNNSPLHF. The full variable domain, its missing parts supplied by reference TRBV5-4 and TRBJ1-6, is ETGVTQSPTHLIKTRGQQVTLRCSSQSGHNTVSWYQQALGQGPQFIFQYYREEENGRGNFPPRFSGLQFPNYSSELNVNALELDDSALYLCATLPGRGNNSPLHFGNGTRLTVT.

CDR3 DNA sequence: TGTGCCAGCTTAAGCGGGGGAGGGGAAGGGCCCCAGCATTTT. The encoded protein is CASLSGGGEGPQHF. This chain links TRBV6-5 with TRBJ1-5, with D possibly being TRBD1 (5 bases). Trimming left V 8 bases short and J 9 bases short, with 20 bases between. CDR3 length: 14 amino acids. Germline CDR1 MNHEY, CDR2 SVGAGI.

The rearrangement uses TRBV4-1 and TRBJ2-3; 9 positions agree with TRBD2. The ends lost 7 bases at V and 3 bases at J; junction bases unmatched: 8. Germline V gene lookup returns CDR1 MGHRA and CDR2 YSYEKL. The CDR3 is made up of 15 amino acids. The CDR3 sequence is CASTVSGGMTDTQYF. The CDR3 DNA is TGCGCCAGCACCGTCAGCGGGGGGATGACAGATACGCAGTATTTT.

Only one count was recorded for this clone. This chain connects TRBV6-5 to TRBJ1-6, with 7 bases aligning to TRBD1. V trimming: 4 bases; J trimming: 5 bases; junction bases outside the gene matches: 8. The CDR3 consists of 16 residues. CDR1 MNHEY and CDR2 SVGAGI come from the germline V gene. CDR3 in DNA: TGTGCCAGCAGTTCAACCGGGACAGCCAATAATTCACCCCTCCACTTT. Protein: CASSSTGTANNSPLHF.

The gene calls are TRBV7-8 and TRBJ1-2; a weak D match, TRBD1 (6 bases). The germline V gene has CDR1 SGHVS and CDR2 FQNEAQ. This CDR3 has 17 residues. V gave up 1 base and J gave up 4 bases, with 19 bases separating them. The CDR3 coding sequence is TGTGCCAGCAGCTTAGGGGACCCCGGGACACTCTTCTATGGCTACACCTTC. Translating gives CASSLGDPGTLFYGYTF.

The genes are TRBV7-8 and TRBJ2-1; 9 positions match TRBD1. J lost 4 bases, V lost 4 bases, and 5 bases had no gene match. The CDR3 has 15 residues. The germline V gene has CDR1 SGHVS and CDR2 FQNEAQ. CDR3 in amino acids: CASSSWGQGYNEQFF. The CDR3, as DNA: TGTGCCAGCAGCTCTTGGGGACAGGGATACAATGAGCAGTTCTTC.